This TCR beta chain came from a study of Graves' ophthalmopathy and Graves' hyperthyroidism (dated by TCRdb to 2016 to 2019). Regarding the research as a whole: Peripheral blood samples were taken at the time of initial diagnosis, before any treatment was given. To tell Graves' ophthalmopathy apart from Graves' hyperthyroidism, and to predict which patients would progress to ophthalmopathy, the study relied on TCR beta repertoire signatures. In total, some 140 blood samples were TCR-sequenced: 43 ophthalmopathy, roughly 77 hyperthyroidism and approximately 17 hyperthyroidism-to-ophthalmopathy patients. A discovery set of 100 patients (43 ophthalmopathy, about 55 stable hyperthyroidism) was enrolled to explore V-J signatures distinguishing ophthalmopathy from hyperthyroidism. An independent validation cohort comprised roughly 20 hyperthyroidism patients and 15 to 17 patients who later progressed from hyperthyroidism to ophthalmopathy. In roughly 6 hyperthyroidism patients, the T-cell repertoire of thyroid tissue was compared with the T-cell repertoire of blood. Following sampling, methimazole starting at 30 mg daily was administered to hyperthyroidism patients, and high-dose intravenous methylprednisolone was administered to ophthalmopathy patients. The approximately 100 discovery patients were divided at random into training and test sets in a 7:3 ratio.

General findings and caveats noted by the study authors: In cross-validation, the 13-signature model distinguished ophthalmopathy from stable hyperthyroidism with 87.88% sensitivity and over 81% specificity, while in the test set the corresponding values were approximately 79% and 70%. In validation, the model predicted ophthalmopathy progression with more than 55% sensitivity and roughly 72% specificity; approximately 12 predicted patients were CT-confirmed with GO in a median of 6.5 months. No statistical method was used to predetermine the sample size, and group allocation was not hidden from the investigators. Among expanded thyroid clonotypes with frequency above 0.001, most also showed up in blood, which suggests that blood repertoires may reflect the thyroid immune response.

In regard to this clonotype: Its antigen is not yet known. There are no base qualities to consult, and no much larger clone falls within one base.

V is pared back by 8 bases and J by 3 bases, with 10 bases lying between the germline termini. CDR1 and CDR2 are drawn from the germline V gene: MNHEY, SVGEGT. The CDR3 runs 12 amino acids, cysteine and phenylalanine included. The entry retains the CDR3 DNA only, 36 bases that are in frame from base 1. For repertoire sequencing, TCR beta CDR3 regions were amplified from RNA transcripts. The first round of RT-PCR was done with HTBI primers and the Qiagen OneStep RT-PCR kit, and was followed by a second round of multiplex PCR, then size selection and purification. The libraries underwent paired-end sequencing with 100 bp reads on an Illumina HiSeq2000. On the study's bioinformatics: Reads were processed with SOAPnuke, discarding reads with adapters, uncalled bases, mean Phred below 15, or no exact constant-primer or identifier match. COPE v1.2.5 was used to merge the high-quality paired reads. Each unique nucleotide sequence was treated as a clonotype, and MiTCR v1.1 was used to align the clonotypes to the IMGT TRB V, D and J references. The analysis was limited to V-J combinations with a frequency above 0.0001, which together covered more than 99% of repertoires. For each V-J combination, a TCR clonal expansion and chaos score was defined as F50 clonal expansion divided by the chaos observed in the TCRdist matrix. Welch's t-statistics and random forest were used to reduce the features to around 13 V-J combinations, which were then used as input to a naive Bayes classifier. The Morisita-Horn index was used to measure how similar the thyroid and blood repertoires were. TCRdb passed the public sequencing reads through fastp at Q25 and MiXCR, retaining productive beta sequences. When rows share a CDR3 protein, they turn into one entry using the most common DNA and genes. The V and J calls follow TCRdb's processing rather than the paper's. The sample table contains fewer than 600,000 distinct CDR3 sequences; only one count was recorded for around 15% of them. Approximately 9.8% of the sample goes to the ten largest clones.

Patients with ophthalmopathy had moderately to severely active disease, with a Clinical Activity Score of 3 or more, a NOSPECS grade of 4 or more, and a disease duration of less than 3 months. Patients with other autoimmune diseases, uncontrolled infections, pregnancy or lactation were excluded from the study. Diagnosis was based on clinical symptoms, serum thyroxine, TRAb, thyroid ultrasound and orbital computed tomography. Ficoll-Paque density gradient centrifugation was used to isolate PBMCs from about 9 ml of fresh peripheral blood. Trizol reagent was used to extract the total RNA, and its quality was then checked on an Agilent 2100 Bioanalyzer.

This sequence uses TRBV6-2 or TRBV6-3 and TRBJ1-1, with no confidently assigned D gene. The TCR was taken from a woman in her 30s with Graves' ophthalmopathy. Donor details come from another sample of the same person, matched by shared clones. The sequenced material came from blood. The DNA sequence reads TGTGCCAGCGAACGCCAGTACACTGAAGCTTTCTTT. Its product reads: CASERQYTEAFF.